The sequence of this T cell receptor beta chain was determined in a study of shared clonotypes between healthy human individuals. Clones were sequenced by immunoSEQ multiplex PCR, and TCRdb holds only the in-frame ones, with some missing. In the table there are 640,000 or so clones, about 78% of which are singletons. Only a few counts were recorded for this clone. The CDR3 extends over 12 amino acids. The V end was cut by 6 bases, the J end by 6 bases, with 11 bases between. Looked up from germline, CDR1 is MNHEY and CDR2 is SVGAGI. The chain couples TRBV6-5 to TRBJ1-1; tentatively, D is TRBD1 (6 bases). This TCR was sampled from a woman aged 25 to 45 in good health. Sequenced: memory CD4+ T cells sorted from blood. Subset defined: CD45RA-negative fraction. CDR3 loop: CASSHREAEAFF. In DNA form, the CDR3 reads TGTGCCAGCAGCCACAGGGAGGCTGAAGCTTTCTTT.